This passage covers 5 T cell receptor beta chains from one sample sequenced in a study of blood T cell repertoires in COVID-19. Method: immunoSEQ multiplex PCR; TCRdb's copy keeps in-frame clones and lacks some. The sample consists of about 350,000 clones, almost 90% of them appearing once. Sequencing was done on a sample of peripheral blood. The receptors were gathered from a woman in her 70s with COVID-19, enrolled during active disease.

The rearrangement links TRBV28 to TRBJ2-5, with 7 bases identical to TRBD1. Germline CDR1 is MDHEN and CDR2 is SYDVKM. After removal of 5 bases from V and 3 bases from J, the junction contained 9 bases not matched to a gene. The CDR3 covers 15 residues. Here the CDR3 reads CASSTQPGQEETQYF. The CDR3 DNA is TGTGCCAGCAGTACCCAACCTGGACAGGAAGAGACCCAGTACTTC.

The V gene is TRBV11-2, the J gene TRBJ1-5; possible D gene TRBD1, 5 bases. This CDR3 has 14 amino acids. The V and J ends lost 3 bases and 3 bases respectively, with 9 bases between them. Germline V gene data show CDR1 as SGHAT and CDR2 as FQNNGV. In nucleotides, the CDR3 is TGTGCCAGCAGCTTTTCAGGGCCCAATCAGCCCCAGCATTTT. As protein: CASSFSGPNQPQHF.

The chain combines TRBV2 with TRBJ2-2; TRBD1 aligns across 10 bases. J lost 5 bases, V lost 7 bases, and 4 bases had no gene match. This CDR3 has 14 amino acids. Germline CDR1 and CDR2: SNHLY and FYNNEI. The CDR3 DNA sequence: TGTGCCAGCAAGCGACAGGGGGCGACCGGGGAGCTGTTTTTT. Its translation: CASKRQGATGELFF.

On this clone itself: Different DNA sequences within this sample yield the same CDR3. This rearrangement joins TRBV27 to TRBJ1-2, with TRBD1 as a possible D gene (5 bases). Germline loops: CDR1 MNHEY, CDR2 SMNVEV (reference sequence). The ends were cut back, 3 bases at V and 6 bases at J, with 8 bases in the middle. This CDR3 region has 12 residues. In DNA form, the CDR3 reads TGTGCCAGCAGTTTGGGGGGGAATGGCTACACCTTC. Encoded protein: CASSLGGNGYTF.

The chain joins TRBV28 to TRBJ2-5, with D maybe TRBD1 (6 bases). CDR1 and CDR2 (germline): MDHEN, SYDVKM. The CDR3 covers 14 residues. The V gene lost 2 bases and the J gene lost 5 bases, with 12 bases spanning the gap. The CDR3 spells CASSLARGRETQYF. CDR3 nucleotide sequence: TGTGCCAGCAGTTTAGCCAGGGGAAGGGAGACCCAGTACTTC.